This T cell receptor beta chain was sequenced during a study of T-cell memory formation after mild COVID-19. Overall study context: There were largely donor-specific TCR clusters.

Study observations and caveats: SARS-CoV-2 specificity was not confirmed for second-wave clones peaking on day 37. Clones that contracted clustered mainly in CM and EM if CD4+ and in EMRA if CD8+.

V shed 1 base and J shed 1 base, with 13 bases lying between them. Germline V lookup: CDR1 SEHNR, CDR2 FQNEAQ (reference sequence). CDR3 length equals 16 residues. The 5'RACE method, run with constant-segment primers, produced TCR alpha and TCR beta cDNA libraries (carrying sample barcodes and UMIs). TCRdb processed the 5' RACE reads anew with MiXCR; each CDR3 protein has one entry. The sample consists of 580,000 or so distinct CDR3 sequences, roughly 17% of them appearing once. Regarding this clonotype: Its antigen is unknown.

This clonotype was sampled from an adult woman who had mild COVID-19 (a few samples of this study predate the infection). Cell type and time point are not known. The chain has TRBV7-9 and TRBJ1-1; no definite D call. Sequences were obtained from PBMCs or a T cell subset sorted from them (not recorded which). The CDR3 coding sequence is TGTGCCAGCAGCTTAGAAGGTACTGGACGGAACACTGAAGCTTTCTTT. It codes for CASSLEGTGRNTEAFF.